Sequencing of this TCR beta chain was carried out in a study of response to subunit inactivated influenza vaccine. The study's findings and limits: Few new T cells, the authors suggested, are recruited by each seasonal influenza vaccination.

The V gene end was trimmed by 1 base and the J gene end by 2 bases; junction bases not matched to a gene: 1. Germline CDR1 SGHVS, CDR2 FQNEAQ. The CDR3 has 15 amino acids. From the RT-PCR reads, TCRdb called clonotypes with MiXCR, one entry per CDR3 protein. The sample holds about 500,000 distinct CDR3 sequences; 15% to 20% are singletons and the top ten take 3%. This clonotype was counted between two and nine times. The antigen is undetermined. The receptor comes from a man between 50 and 70 years old who received an inactivated influenza vaccine. The J gene is TRBJ1-5, the V gene TRBV7-8; 8 bases map to TRBD1. The starting material was CD4+ T cells sorted from PBMCs, obtained around 25 months after vaccination. CDR3 in amino acids: CASSLEQGGNQPQHF. The CDR3, as DNA: TGTGCCAGCAGCTTAGAACAGGGGGGCAATCAGCCCCAGCATTTT.